This is a list of T cell receptor beta chains from one sample in a study of T-cell memory formation after mild COVID-19. TCRdb re-derived calls from the 5' RACE reads in MiXCR, one entry per CDR3 protein. The repertoire has around 200,000 distinct CDR3 sequences, around 21% of them found once; the top ten carry 20% to 25%. Sequenced: PBMCs or a T cell subset sorted from them (not recorded which). Receptors were obtained from an adult woman who had mild COVID-19 (a few samples of this study predate the infection). Cell type and time point are not known. Each CDR3 is given with its conserved first and last residue. Fields, in order: D gene, V gene, CDR3 length, clone size, J gene, CDR3 protein, CDR3 DNA. A D gene is named only where the DNA matches it firmly. For some rows the clone size is stated as once, few or many, or as a class when expanded; others skip it.

>TRBD2|TRBV6-6|22|few|TRBJ2-5
CASSYNGLAGGPSSNVQETQYF
TGTGCCAGCAGTTACAATGGACTAGCGGGAGGGCCGTCATCGAATGTTCAAGAGACCCAGTACTTC
>.|TRBV29-1|13|.|TRBJ2-1
CSVEPGATNEQFF
TGCAGCGTTGAACCAGGGGCTACCAATGAGCAGTTCTTC
>.|TRBV24-1|12|.|TRBJ1-1
CATSGGNTEAFF
TGTGCCACCAGTGGGGGTAACACTGAAGCTTTCTTT
>TRBD2|TRBV27|15|few|TRBJ2-1
CASSLAGEGINEQFF
TGTGCCAGCAGTTTGGCGGGAGAGGGTATCAATGAGCAGTTCTTC
>TRBD2|TRBV5-1|18|.|TRBJ2-7
CASSPLEHGTSDPYEQYF
TGCGCCAGCAGCCCGTTGGAGCACGGGACTAGCGATCCTTACGAGCAGTACTTC
>TRBD1|TRBV9|14|.|TRBJ2-5
CASSEGTGWQTQYF
TGTGCCAGCAGCGAAGGGACAGGGTGGCAGACCCAGTACTTC
>.|TRBV2|13|.|TRBJ2-5
CATIGTTKETQYF
TGTGCCACCATTGGGACAACAAAAGAGACCCAGTACTTC
>.|TRBV10-3|15|few|TRBJ2-7
CAISESNGVPYEQYF
TGTGCCATCAGTGAGTCGAATGGGGTGCCCTACGAGCAGTACTTC
>.|TRBV29-1|14|.|TRBJ1-4
CSVEEIEGDEKLFF
TGCAGCGTTGAAGAGATAGAGGGAGATGAAAAACTGTTTTTT
>TRBD2|TRBV4-2|15|.|TRBJ2-7
CASSPPEREGYEQYF
TGTGCCAGCAGCCCACCCGAGCGGGAAGGATACGAGCAGTACTTC
>TRBD1|TRBV6-1|19|.|TRBJ1-6
CATEPGTGAVLSYNSPLHF
TGTGCCACCGAGCCCGGGACAGGGGCCGTACTCTCCTATAATTCACCCCTCCACTTT
>.|TRBV6-1|16|once|TRBJ1-1
CASSEALGQGITEAFF
TGTGCCAGCAGTGAAGCGCTTGGGCAGGGCATAACTGAAGCTTTCTTT
>.|TRBV5-1|15|.|TRBJ1-1
CASSFNRDLNTEAFF
TGCGCCAGCAGCTTTAACAGAGATCTTAACACTGAAGCTTTCTTT
>.|TRBV27|14|.|TRBJ2-3
CASSLSDGTDTQYF
TGTGCCAGCAGTTTATCGGACGGCACAGATACGCAGTATTTT
>.|TRBV24-1|15|.|TRBJ1-5
CATSEGGKGNQPQHF
TGTGCCACCAGTGAGGGGGGTAAGGGCAATCAGCCCCAGCATTTT
>TRBD1|TRBV20-1|14|few|TRBJ1-1
CSARDWDSYTEAFF
TGCAGTGCTAGAGATTGGGACAGCTACACTGAAGCTTTCTTT
>.|TRBV5-4|16|few|TRBJ1-6
CASSFLSFQGNSPLHF
TGTGCCAGCAGCTTTCTAAGTTTTCAGGGGAATTCACCCCTCCACTTT
>.|TRBV6-2/TRBV6-3|12|.|TRBJ2-1
CASKQAYNEQFF
TGTGCCTCCAAACAGGCCTACAATGAGCAGTTCTTC
>.|TRBV7-2|14|few|TRBJ1-2
CASSPPNIRASYTF
TGTGCCAGCAGCCCCCCTAATATCAGGGCTAGCTACACCTTC
>.|TRBV11-2|15|.|TRBJ2-5
CASSLDIFGLETQYF
TGTGCCAGCAGCTTAGACATTTTTGGGTTGGAGACCCAGTACTTC
>.|TRBV15|14|few|TRBJ1-5
CATSRQILNQPQHF
TGTGCCACCAGCAGACAGATTCTTAATCAGCCCCAGCATTTT
>TRBD1|TRBV6-1|14|.|TRBJ1-4
CASSVGQGDEKLFF
TGTGCCAGCAGTGTTGGACAGGGGGATGAAAAACTGTTTTTT
>.|TRBV3-1|12|.|TRBJ2-3
CASKGGGDTQYF
TGTGCCAGCAAGGGAGGGGGAGATACGCAGTATTTT
>.|TRBV12-3/TRBV12-4|14|.|TRBJ1-2
CASSPRTANYGYTF
TGTGCCAGCAGTCCGAGGACCGCGAACTATGGCTACACCTTC
>.|TRBV28|14|.|TRBJ2-7
CASSLTRGAYEQYF
TGTGCCAGCAGCCTTACTAGGGGGGCCTACGAGCAGTACTTC
>.|TRBV5-1|15|.|TRBJ2-3
CASSGWTPSTDTQYF
TGCGCCAGCAGCGGTTGGACTCCTAGCACAGATACGCAGTATTTT
>TRBD2|TRBV6-5|19|.|TRBJ2-7
CASSYSGIAGGPLAYEQYF
TGTGCCAGCAGTTACTCAGGAATCGCGGGAGGGCCTCTGGCCTACGAGCAGTACTTC
>.|TRBV11-3|16|few|TRBJ1-2
CASSLVGEELSYGYTF
TGTGCCAGCAGCTTAGTAGGCGAGGAGCTCTCCTATGGCTACACCTTC
>.|TRBV4-2|16|.|TRBJ1-6
CASSQDYGGRDSPLHF
TGTGCCAGCAGCCAAGATTATGGGGGGCGAGATTCACCCCTCCACTTT
>TRBD2|TRBV4-1|14|many|TRBJ2-7
CASSGGAGEDEQYF
TGCGCCAGCAGCGGGGGAGCGGGGGAGGACGAGCAGTACTTC
>TRBD2|TRBV7-3|15|.|TRBJ2-3
CASSSGLVSTDTQYF
TGTGCCAGCAGCTCCGGACTAGTCAGCACAGATACGCAGTATTTT
>.|TRBV30|16|.|TRBJ2-3
CAWSVLGVNAGDTQYF
TGTGCCTGGAGTGTACTTGGGGTAAATGCGGGAGATACGCAGTATTTT
>.|TRBV20-1|11|few|TRBJ1-2
CSARGLYGYTF
TGCAGTGCTAGAGGACTATATGGCTACACCTTC
>.|TRBV30|14|.|TRBJ1-2
CAWKPDRIDYGYTF
TGTGCCTGGAAACCCGACAGGATTGATTATGGCTACACCTTC
>.|TRBV29-1|12|.|TRBJ1-1
CSSPGDNLEAFF
TGCAGCTCCCCGGGGGACAACCTGGAAGCTTTCTTT
>.|TRBV19|15|few|TRBJ2-7
CASSTGTASSYEQYF
TGTGCCAGTAGCACCGGGACTGCAAGCTCCTACGAGCAGTACTTC
>TRBD2|TRBV6-5|16|few|TRBJ2-1
CASSFGLAEPDNEQFF
TGTGCCAGCAGTTTTGGACTAGCGGAACCGGACAATGAGCAGTTCTTC
>.|TRBV7-9|14|.|TRBJ1-4
CASSLDRPNEKLFF
TGTGCCAGCAGCTTAGACAGACCTAATGAAAAACTGTTTTTT
>.|TRBV30|17|.|TRBJ2-1
CAWSVWPPYSSYNEQFF
TGTGCCTGGAGTGTATGGCCTCCATATAGCTCCTACAATGAGCAGTTCTTC
>.|TRBV30|13|few|TRBJ2-3
CAATGESTDTQYF
TGTGCCGCCACAGGCGAAAGCACAGATACGCAGTATTTT
>TRBD1|TRBV29-1|14|few|TRBJ2-5
CSVEEGTGQETQYF
TGCAGCGTTGAAGAAGGGACAGGCCAAGAGACCCAGTACTTC
>.|TRBV12-3/TRBV12-4|18|few|TRBJ2-5
CASSAVLGNWGFQETQYF
TGTGCCAGCAGTGCGGTCCTTGGGAACTGGGGATTCCAAGAGACCCAGTACTTC